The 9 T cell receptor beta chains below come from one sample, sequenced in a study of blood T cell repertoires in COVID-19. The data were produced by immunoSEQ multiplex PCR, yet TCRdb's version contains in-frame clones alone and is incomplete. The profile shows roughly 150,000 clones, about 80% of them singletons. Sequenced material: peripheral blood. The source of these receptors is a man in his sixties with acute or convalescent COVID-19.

The CDR3, as DNA: TGTGCCAGCAGAGTGGAGGTCGGCGTGCAGTACTTC. It translates to CASRVEVGVQYF. The J gene is TRBJ2-7, the V gene TRBV2, with a weak D call TRBD2 (5 bases). CDR1 is SNHLY and CDR2 is FYNNEI in the germline V gene. The CDR3 loop spans 12 amino acids. Trimming removed 6 bases at V and 9 bases at J, with 15 bases between.

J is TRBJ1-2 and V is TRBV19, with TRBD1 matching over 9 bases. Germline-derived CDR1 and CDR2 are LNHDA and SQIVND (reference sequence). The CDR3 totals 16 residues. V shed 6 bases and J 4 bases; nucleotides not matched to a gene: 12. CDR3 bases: TGTGCCAGTAGCCAGGACAGGGGCCAGGGAGGCTATGGCTACACCTTC. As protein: CASSQDRGQGGYGYTF.

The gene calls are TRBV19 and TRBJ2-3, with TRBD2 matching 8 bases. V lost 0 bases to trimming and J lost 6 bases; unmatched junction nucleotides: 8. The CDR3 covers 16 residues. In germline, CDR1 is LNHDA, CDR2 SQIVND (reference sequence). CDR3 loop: CASSIDGTGGPDTQYF. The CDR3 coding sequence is TGTGCCAGTAGTATAGATGGAACGGGGGGGCCGGATACGCAGTATTTT.

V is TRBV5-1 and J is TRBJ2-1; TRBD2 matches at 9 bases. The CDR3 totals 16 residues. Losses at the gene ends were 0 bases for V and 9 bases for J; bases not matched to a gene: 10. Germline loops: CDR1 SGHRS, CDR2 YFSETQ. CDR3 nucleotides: TGCGCCAGCAGCTTGGTGATTAGCGGGGGAAAGGGTGAGCAGTTCTTC. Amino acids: CASSLVISGGKGEQFF.

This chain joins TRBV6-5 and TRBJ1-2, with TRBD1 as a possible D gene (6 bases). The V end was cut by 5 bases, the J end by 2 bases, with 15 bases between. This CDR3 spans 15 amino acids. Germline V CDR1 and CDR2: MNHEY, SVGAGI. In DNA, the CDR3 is TGTGCCAGCAGTCTACAAGGGGGGGCCAACTATGGCTACACCTTC. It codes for CASSLQGGANYGYTF.

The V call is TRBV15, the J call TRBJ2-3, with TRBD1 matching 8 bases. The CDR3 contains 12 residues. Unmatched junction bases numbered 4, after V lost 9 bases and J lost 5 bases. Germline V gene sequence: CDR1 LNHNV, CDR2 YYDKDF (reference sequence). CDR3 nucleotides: TGTGCCACGAACGACAGGGGAGATACGCAGTATTTT. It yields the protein CATNDRGDTQYF.

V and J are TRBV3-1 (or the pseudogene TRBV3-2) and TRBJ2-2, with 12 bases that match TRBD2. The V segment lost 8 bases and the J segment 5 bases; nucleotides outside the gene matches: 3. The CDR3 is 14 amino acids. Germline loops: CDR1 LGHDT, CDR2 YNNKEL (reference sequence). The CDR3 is CASGLAGRTGELFF. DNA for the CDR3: TGTGCCAGCGGACTAGCGGGGCGGACCGGGGAGCTGTTTTTT.

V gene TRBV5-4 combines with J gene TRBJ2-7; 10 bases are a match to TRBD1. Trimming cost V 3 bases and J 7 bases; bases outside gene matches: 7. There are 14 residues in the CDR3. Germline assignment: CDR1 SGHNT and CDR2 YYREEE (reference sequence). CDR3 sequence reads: CASSYRDRGMEQYF. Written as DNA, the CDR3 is TGTGCCAGCAGCTACCGGGACAGGGGTATGGAGCAGTACTTC.

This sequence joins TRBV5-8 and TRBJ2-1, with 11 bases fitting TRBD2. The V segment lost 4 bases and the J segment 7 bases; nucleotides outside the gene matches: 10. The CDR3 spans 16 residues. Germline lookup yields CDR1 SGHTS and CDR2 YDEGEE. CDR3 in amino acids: CASSRTTSGVGNEQFF. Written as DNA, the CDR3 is TGTGCCAGCAGCCGGACGACTAGCGGGGTTGGAAATGAGCAGTTCTTC.